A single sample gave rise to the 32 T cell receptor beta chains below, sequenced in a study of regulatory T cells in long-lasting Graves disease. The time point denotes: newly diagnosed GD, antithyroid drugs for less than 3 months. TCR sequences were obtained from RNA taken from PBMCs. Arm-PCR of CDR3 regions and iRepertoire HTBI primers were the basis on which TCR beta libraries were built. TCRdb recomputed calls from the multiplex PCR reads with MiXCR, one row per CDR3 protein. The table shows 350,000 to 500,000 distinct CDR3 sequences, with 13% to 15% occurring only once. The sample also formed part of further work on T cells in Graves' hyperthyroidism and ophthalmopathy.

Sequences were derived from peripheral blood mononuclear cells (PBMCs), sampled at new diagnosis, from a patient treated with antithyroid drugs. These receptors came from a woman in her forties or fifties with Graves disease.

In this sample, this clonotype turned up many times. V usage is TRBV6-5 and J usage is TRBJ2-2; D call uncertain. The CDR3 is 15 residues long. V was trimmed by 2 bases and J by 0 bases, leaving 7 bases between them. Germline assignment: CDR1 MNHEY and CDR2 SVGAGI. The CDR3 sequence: CASSYGQANTGELFF. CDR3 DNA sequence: TGTGCCAGCAGTTACGGCCAGGCGAACACCGGGGAGCTGTTTTTT.

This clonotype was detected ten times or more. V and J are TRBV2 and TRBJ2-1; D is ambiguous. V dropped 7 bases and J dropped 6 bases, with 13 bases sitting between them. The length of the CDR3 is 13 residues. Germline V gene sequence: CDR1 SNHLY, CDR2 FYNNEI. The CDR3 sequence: CASTTGYVNEQFF. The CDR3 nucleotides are TGTGCCAGCACTACGGGTTATGTCAATGAGCAGTTCTTC.

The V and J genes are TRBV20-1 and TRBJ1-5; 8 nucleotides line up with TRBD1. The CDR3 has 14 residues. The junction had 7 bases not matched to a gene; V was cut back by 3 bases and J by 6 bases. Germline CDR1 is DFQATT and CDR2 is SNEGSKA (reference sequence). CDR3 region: CSARPRGLIQPQHF. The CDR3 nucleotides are TGCAGTGCTAGGCCCAGGGGGCTAATTCAGCCCCAGCATTTT.

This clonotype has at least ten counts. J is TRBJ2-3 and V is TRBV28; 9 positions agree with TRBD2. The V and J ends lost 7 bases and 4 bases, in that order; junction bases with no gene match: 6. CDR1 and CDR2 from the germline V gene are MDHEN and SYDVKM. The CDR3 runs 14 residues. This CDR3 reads CASKGGRAPDTQYF. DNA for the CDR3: TGTGCCAGCAAGGGCGGGAGGGCCCCAGATACGCAGTATTTT.

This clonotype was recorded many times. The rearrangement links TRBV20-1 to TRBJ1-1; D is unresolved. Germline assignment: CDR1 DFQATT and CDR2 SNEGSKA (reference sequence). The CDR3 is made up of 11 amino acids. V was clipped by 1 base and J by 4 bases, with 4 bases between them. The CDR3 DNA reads TGCAGTGCTAGAGGAGGCACTGAAGCTTTCTTT. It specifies CSARGGTEAFF.

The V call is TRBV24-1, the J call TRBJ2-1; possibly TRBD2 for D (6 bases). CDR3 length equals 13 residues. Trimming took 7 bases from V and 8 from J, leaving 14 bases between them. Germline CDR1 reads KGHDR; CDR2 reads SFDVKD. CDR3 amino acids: CATRSAGGDEQFF. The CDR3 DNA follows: TGTGCCACCAGGTCGGCCGGAGGGGATGAGCAGTTCTTC.

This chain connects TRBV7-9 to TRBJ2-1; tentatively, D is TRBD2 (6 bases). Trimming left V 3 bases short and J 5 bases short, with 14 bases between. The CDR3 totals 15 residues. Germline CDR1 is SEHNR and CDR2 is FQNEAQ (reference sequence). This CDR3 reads CASSLAGYLNNEQFF. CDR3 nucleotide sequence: TGTGCCAGCAGCTTGGCGGGATACCTAAACAATGAGCAGTTCTTC.

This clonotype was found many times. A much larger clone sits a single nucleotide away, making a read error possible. The CDR3 sequence is CASSLGQVTDTQYF. Written as DNA, the CDR3 is TGTGCCAGCAGCTTGGGACAGGTCACAGATACGCAGTATTTT. This chain joins TRBV7-2 and TRBJ2-3, with 8 bases that match TRBD1. Germline CDR1 is SGHTA and CDR2 is FQGNSA. With 3 bases clipped from V and 2 bases from J, the junction kept 1 base outside the gene matches. The length of the CDR3 is 14 residues.

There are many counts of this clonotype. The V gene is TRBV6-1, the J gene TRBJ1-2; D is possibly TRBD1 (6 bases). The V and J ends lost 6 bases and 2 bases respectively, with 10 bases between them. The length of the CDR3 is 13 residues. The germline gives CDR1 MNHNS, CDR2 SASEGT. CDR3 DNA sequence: TGTGCCAGCAGATCCGGGACAAACTATGGCTACACCTTC. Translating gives CASRSGTNYGYTF.

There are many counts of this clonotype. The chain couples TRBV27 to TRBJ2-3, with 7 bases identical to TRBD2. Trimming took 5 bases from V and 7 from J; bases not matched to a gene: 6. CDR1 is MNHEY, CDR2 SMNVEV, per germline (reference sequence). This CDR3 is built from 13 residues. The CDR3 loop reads CASSPRGVYTQYF. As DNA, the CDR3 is TGTGCCAGCAGTCCCCGGGGGGTATATACGCAGTATTTT.

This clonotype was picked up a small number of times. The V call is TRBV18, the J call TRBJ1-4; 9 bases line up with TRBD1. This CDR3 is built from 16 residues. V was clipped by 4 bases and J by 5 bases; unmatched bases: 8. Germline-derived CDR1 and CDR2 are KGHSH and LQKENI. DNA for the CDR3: TGTGCCAGCTCACTCCGCGAACAGGGGGCAAATGAAAAACTGTTTTTT. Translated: CASSLREQGANEKLFF.

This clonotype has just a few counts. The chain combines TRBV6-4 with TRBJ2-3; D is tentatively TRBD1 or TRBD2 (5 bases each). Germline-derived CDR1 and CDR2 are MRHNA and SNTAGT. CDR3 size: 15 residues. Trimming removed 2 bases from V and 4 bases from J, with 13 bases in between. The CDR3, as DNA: TGTGCCAGCAGTGACAAAGGGGACGGCGCAGATACGCAGTATTTT. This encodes CASSDKGDGADTQYF.

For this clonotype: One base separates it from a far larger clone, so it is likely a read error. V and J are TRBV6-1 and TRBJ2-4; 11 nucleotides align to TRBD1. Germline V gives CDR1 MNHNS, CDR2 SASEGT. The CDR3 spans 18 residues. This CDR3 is CASSPGTGGFLVKNVQYF. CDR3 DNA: TGTGCCAGCAGTCCAGGGACAGGGGGGTTTCTTGTCAAAAACGTTCAGTACTTC.

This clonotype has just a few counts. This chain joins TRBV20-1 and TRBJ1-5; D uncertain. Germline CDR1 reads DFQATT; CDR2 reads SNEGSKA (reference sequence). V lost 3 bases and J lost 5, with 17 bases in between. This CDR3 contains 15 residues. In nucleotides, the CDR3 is TGCAGTGCTAGTTCTCTTGCAGGAGCCGATCAGCCCCAGCATTTT. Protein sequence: CSASSLAGADQPQHF.

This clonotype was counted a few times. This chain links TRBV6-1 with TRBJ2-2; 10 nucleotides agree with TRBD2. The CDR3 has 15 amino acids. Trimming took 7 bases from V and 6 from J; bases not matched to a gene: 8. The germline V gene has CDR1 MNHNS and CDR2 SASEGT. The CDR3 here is CASIPQAGGPGELFF. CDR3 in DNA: TGTGCCAGCATCCCCCAAGCGGGAGGGCCCGGGGAGCTGTTTTTT.

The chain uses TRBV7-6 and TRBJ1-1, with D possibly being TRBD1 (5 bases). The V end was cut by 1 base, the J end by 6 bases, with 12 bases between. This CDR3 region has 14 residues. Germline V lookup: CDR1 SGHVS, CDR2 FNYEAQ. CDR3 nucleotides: TGTGCCAGCAGCTTAGTTCAGGGTCCCTCTGAAGCTTTCTTT. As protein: CASSLVQGPSEAFF.

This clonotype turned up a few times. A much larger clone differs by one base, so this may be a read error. The CDR3 here is CSVYPVDTPWYNEQFF. The CDR3 coding sequence is TGCAGCGTATACCCCGTCGACACTCCATGGTACAATGAGCAGTTCTTC. The chain carries TRBV29-1 and TRBJ2-1; D remains unclear. V was shortened by 6 bases and J by 4 bases, with 22 bases between the two germline ends. There are 16 residues in the CDR3. Germline V gene data show CDR1 as SQVTM and CDR2 as ANQGSEA.

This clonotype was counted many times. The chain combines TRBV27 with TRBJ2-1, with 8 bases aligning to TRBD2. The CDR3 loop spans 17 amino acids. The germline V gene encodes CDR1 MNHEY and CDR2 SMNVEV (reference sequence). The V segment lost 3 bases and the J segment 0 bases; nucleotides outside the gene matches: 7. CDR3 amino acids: CASSFSVTSGSYNEQFF. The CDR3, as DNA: TGTGCCAGCAGTTTTTCCGTTACTAGCGGCTCCTACAATGAGCAGTTCTTC.

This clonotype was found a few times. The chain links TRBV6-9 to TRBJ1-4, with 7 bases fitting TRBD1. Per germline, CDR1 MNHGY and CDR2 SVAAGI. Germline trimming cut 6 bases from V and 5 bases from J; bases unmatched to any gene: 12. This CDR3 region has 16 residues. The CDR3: CASSLEGAEGNEKLFF. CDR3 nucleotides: TGTGCCAGCAGCCTTGAGGGGGCTGAGGGAAATGAAAAACTGTTTTTT.

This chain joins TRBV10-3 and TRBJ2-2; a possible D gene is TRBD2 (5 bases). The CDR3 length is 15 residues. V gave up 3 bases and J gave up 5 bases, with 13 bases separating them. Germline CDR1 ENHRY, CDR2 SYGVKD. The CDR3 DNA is TGTGCCATCAGTGACGCCGGAGGTCTTACCGGGGAGCTGTTTTTT. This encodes CAISDAGGLTGELFF.

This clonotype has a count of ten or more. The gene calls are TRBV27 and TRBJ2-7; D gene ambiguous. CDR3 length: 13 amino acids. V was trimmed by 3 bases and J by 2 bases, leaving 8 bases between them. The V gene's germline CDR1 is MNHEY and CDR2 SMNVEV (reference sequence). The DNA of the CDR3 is TGTGCCAGCAGTTTTGGGCCCACCTACGAGCAGTACTTC. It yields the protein CASSFGPTYEQYF.

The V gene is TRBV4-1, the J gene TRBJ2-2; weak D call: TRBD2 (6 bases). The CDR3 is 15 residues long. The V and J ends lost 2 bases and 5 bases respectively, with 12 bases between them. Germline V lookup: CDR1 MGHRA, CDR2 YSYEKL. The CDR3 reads CASSQRPGGTGELFF. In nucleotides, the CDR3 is TGCGCCAGCAGCCAACGTCCCGGGGGAACCGGGGAGCTGTTTTTT.

The CDR3 region is CASSSRTARGSYEQYF. CDR3 DNA: TGTGCCAGCAGTTCAAGGACAGCCAGGGGTTCCTACGAGCAGTACTTC. This chain connects TRBV28 to TRBJ2-7; a weak D match, TRBD1 (6 bases). Looked up from germline, CDR1 is MDHEN and CDR2 is SYDVKM. The CDR3 sequence is 16 residues long. Deletions cut 4 bases from V and 1 base from J, with 17 bases between.

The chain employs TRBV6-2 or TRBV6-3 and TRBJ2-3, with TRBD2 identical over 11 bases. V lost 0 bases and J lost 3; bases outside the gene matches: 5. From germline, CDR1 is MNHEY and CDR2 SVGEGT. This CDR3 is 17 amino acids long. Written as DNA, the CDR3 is TGTGCCAGCAGTTACTCCCTGACTAGCGGGAAAACAGATACGCAGTATTTT. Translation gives CASSYSLTSGKTDTQYF.

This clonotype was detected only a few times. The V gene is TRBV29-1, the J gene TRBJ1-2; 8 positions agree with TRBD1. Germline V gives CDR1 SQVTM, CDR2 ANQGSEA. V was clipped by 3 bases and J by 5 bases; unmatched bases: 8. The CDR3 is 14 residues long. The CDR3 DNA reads TGCAGCGTTGAGGGGGACAGGCAGACTTATGGCTACACCTTC. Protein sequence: CSVEGDRQTYGYTF.

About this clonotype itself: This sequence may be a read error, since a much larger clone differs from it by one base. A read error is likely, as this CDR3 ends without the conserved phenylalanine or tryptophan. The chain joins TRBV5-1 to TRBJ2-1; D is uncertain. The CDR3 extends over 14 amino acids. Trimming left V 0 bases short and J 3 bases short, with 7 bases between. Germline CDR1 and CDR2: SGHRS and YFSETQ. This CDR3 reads CASSLGQVYNEQFS. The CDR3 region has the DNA TGCGCCAGCAGCTTGGGGCAGGTCTACAATGAGCAGTTCTCC.

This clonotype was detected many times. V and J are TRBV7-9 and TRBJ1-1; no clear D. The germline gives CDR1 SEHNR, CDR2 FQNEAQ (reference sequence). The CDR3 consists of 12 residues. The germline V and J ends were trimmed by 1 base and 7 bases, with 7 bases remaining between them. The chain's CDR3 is CASSLDGGEAFF. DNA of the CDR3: TGTGCCAGCAGCTTAGACGGAGGTGAAGCTTTCTTT. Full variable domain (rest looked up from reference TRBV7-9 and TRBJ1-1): DTGVSQNPRHKITKRGQNVTFRCDPISEHNRLYWYRQTLGQGPEFLTYFQNEAQLEKSRLLSDRFSAERPKGSFSTLEIQRTEQGDSAMYLCASSLDGGEAFFGQGTRLTVV.

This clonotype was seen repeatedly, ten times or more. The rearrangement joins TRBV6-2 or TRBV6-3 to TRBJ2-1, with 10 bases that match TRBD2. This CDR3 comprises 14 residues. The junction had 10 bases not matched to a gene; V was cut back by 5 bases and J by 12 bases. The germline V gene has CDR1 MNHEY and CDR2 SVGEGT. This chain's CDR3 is CASSEVLAGVAQFF. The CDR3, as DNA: TGTGCCAGCAGTGAAGTCCTAGCGGGAGTTGCGCAGTTCTTC.

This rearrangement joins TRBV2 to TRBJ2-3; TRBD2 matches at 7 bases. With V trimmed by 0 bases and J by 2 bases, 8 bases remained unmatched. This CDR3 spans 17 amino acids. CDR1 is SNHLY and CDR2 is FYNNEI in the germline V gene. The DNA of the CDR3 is TGTGCCAGCAGTGAAGCCGGCGGGAGAGGGCCCACAGATACGCAGTATTTT. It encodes CASSEAGGRGPTDTQYF.

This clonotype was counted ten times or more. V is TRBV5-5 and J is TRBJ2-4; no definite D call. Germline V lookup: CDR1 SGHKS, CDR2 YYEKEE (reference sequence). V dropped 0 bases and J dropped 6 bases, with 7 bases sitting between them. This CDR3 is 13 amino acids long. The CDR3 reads CASSLVDGNIQYF. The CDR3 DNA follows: TGTGCCAGCAGCTTGGTTGATGGAAACATTCAGTACTTC.

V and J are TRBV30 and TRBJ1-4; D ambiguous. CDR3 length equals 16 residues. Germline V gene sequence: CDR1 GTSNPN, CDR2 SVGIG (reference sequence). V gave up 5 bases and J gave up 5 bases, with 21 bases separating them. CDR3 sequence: CAWETQRGTENEKLFF. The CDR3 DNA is TGTGCCTGGGAGACACAACGGGGAACCGAAAATGAAAAACTGTTTTTT. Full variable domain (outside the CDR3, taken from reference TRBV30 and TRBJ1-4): SQTIHQWPATLVQPVGSPLSLECTVEGTSNPNLYWYRQAAGRGLQLLFYSVGIGQISSEVPQNLSASRPQDRQFILSSKKLLLSDSGFYLCAWETQRGTENEKLFFGSGTQLSVL.

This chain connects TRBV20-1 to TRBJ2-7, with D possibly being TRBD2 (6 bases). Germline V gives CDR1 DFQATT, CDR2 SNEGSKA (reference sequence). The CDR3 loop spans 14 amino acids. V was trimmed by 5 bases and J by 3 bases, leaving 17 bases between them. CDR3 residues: CSAPPVGGYYEQYF. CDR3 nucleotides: TGCAGTGCTCCCCCGGTTGGGGGGTACTACGAGCAGTACTTC.